These 21 T cell receptor beta chains came from one sample sequenced in a study of blood T cell repertoires in COVID-19. Assay used: immunoSEQ multiplex PCR; TCRdb lists only in-frame clones, some missing. The sample records more than 30,000 clones, around nine tenths being singletons. Input material: peripheral blood. The receptors come from a man between 60 and 70 years old with active COVID-19.

The V gene is TRBV9, the J gene TRBJ1-1; 9 bases are shared with TRBD1. The CDR3 is 14 amino acids. V shed 4 bases and J 4 bases; nucleotides not matched to a gene: 5. Germline loops: CDR1 SGDLS, CDR2 YYNGEE. The CDR3: CASSQQGAGTEAFF. The CDR3, as DNA: TGTGCCAGCAGCCAACAGGGGGCAGGCACTGAAGCTTTCTTT.

This clone has a single count. The gene calls are TRBV7-9 and TRBJ2-1; TRBD1 matches 8 bases. Germline-derived CDR1 and CDR2 are SEHNR and FQNEAQ (reference sequence). This CDR3 has 12 amino acids. After removal of 7 bases from V and 15 bases from J, the junction contained 11 bases not matched to a gene. The CDR3 DNA sequence: TGTGCCAGCACCCTCGGACAGGGCTCATGGTTCTTC. Protein sequence: CASTLGQGSWFF. Complete variable domain (other parts from reference TRBV7-9 and TRBJ2-1): DTGVSQNPRHKITKRGQNVTFRCDPISEHNRLYWYRQTLGQGPEFLTYFQNEAQLEKSRLLSDRFSAERPKGSFSTLEIQRTEQGDSAMYLCASTLGQGSWFFGPGTRLTVL.

The rearrangement joins TRBV7-6 to TRBJ2-2, with TRBD1 matching over 10 bases. Trimming cost V 5 bases and J 7 bases; bases outside gene matches: 10. Germline V gene data show CDR1 as SGHVS and CDR2 as FNYEAQ. The CDR3 extends over 16 amino acids. The DNA for the CDR3 is TGTGCCAGCAGCCCGAGGGGGACAGGGGATATCGGGGAGCTGTTTTTT. This gives the protein CASSPRGTGDIGELFF.

This clone was observed once. The V gene is TRBV19, the J gene TRBJ2-1; D is perhaps TRBD1 (6 bases). Germline CDR1 reads LNHDA; CDR2 reads SQIVND (reference sequence). The CDR3 runs to 15 residues. V lost 5 bases and J 2 bases, leaving 13 bases between the germline ends. DNA of the CDR3: TGTGCCAGTAGTCCCAGGGGTCAGCCCTACAATGAGCAGTTCTTC. Its translation: CASSPRGQPYNEQFF.

The chain links TRBV7-9 to TRBJ2-5; 9 nucleotides align to TRBD1. Germline CDR1 and CDR2: SEHNR and FQNEAQ (reference sequence). The CDR3 totals 15 residues. V lost 4 bases, J lost 3 bases, and 6 bases stayed unmatched. The CDR3 DNA follows: TGTGCCAGCAGCTCCCTCCGGACAGGGGAAGAGACCCAGTACTTC. Its translation is CASSSLRTGEETQYF.

The chain is built from TRBV5-4 and TRBJ1-4, with no clear D. This CDR3 contains 14 residues. Trimming removed 0 bases from V and 5 bases from J, with 8 bases in between. The germline CDR1 and CDR2 sequences are SGHNT and YYREEE (reference sequence). CDR3 nucleotide sequence: TGTGCCAGCAGCTTGGGGTCAGAAAATGAAAAACTGTTTTTT. Amino acids: CASSLGSENEKLFF.

This clone was seen a few times. The chain is built from TRBV2 and TRBJ1-5; 9 positions agree with TRBD1. This CDR3 has 16 residues. V shed 7 bases, J shed 1 base, and the junction held 8 bases outside the gene matches. Germline CDR1 reads SNHLY; CDR2 reads FYNNEI. In DNA form, the CDR3 reads TGTGCCAGCAATGGACAGGGGCAAAGGAGCAATCAGCCCCAGCATTTT. This gives the protein CASNGQGQRSNQPQHF.

The rearrangement uses TRBV19 and TRBJ2-5, with D perhaps TRBD2 (6 bases). The CDR3 has 14 residues. V lost 3 bases and J lost 1, with 9 bases in between. The germline CDR1 and CDR2 sequences are LNHDA and SQIVND (reference sequence). CDR3 loop: CASSMRGGQETQYF. The CDR3 coding sequence is TGTGCCAGTAGTATGAGGGGAGGCCAAGAGACCCAGTACTTC. Combining the CDR3 with reference TRBV19 and TRBJ2-5 gives the whole variable domain DGGITQSPKYLFRKEGQNVTLSCEQNLNHDAMYWYRQDPGQGLRLIYYSQIVNDFQKGDIAEGYSVSREKKESFPLTVTSAQKNPTAFYLCASSMRGGQETQYFGPGTRLLVL.

The chain uses TRBV28 and TRBJ1-4; 7 bases align to TRBD1. After removal of 2 bases from V and 5 bases from J, the junction contained 2 bases not matched to a gene. This CDR3 is built from 14 residues. Germline-derived CDR1 and CDR2 are MDHEN and SYDVKM. CDR3 region: CASSLRGGNEKLFF. CDR3 DNA: TGTGCCAGCAGTTTAAGAGGGGGCAATGAAAAACTGTTTTTT.

The chain combines TRBV10-3 with TRBJ2-1, with TRBD2 identical over 7 bases. The CDR3 length is 16 residues. Germline V gives CDR1 ENHRY, CDR2 SYGVKD. V shed 0 bases and J 1 base; nucleotides not matched to a gene: 3. CDR3 residues: CAISESGGVSYNEQFF. CDR3 nucleotides: TGTGCCATCAGTGAGTCGGGGGGGGTGTCCTACAATGAGCAGTTCTTC.

The V and J genes are TRBV7-9 and TRBJ2-7; D may be TRBD2 (5 bases). Germline CDR1 reads SEHNR; CDR2 reads FQNEAQ (reference sequence). Trimming took off 4 bases at V and 6 bases at J, with 16 bases between the two ends. The CDR3 sequence is 14 residues long. The CDR3 loop is CASSWSGRLREQYF. The CDR3, as DNA: TGTGCCAGCAGCTGGTCGGGTAGACTACGCGAGCAGTACTTC. The whole variable domain, remainder taken from reference TRBV7-9 and TRBJ2-7, is DTGVSQNPRHKITKRGQNVTFRCDPISEHNRLYWYRQTLGQGPEFLTYFQNEAQLEKSRLLSDRFSAERPKGSFSTLEIQRTEQGDSAMYLCASSWSGRLREQYFGPGTRLTVT.

V usage is TRBV29-1 and J usage is TRBJ2-1; D call uncertain. Per the germline V gene, CDR1 is SQVTM and CDR2 is ANQGSEA. V was pared by 3 bases and J by 3 bases, with 6 bases between. This CDR3 spans 12 amino acids. CDR3 sequence: CSVDSRYNEQFF. As DNA, the CDR3 is TGCAGCGTTGATTCGCGCTACAATGAGCAGTTCTTC.

The rearrangement uses TRBV21-1 and TRBJ2-1; the D call TRBD2 from the table was never checked on the DNA. TRBV21-1 is a pseudogene locus. CDR3 length: 15 residues. This CDR3 is CASSEILVSLNEQFF. CDR3 nucleotide sequence: TGTGCCAGCAGCGAAATCCTCGTCTCACTGAATGAGCAGTTCTTC.

V and J are TRBV4-3 and TRBJ2-7, with 7 bases identical to TRBD1. This CDR3 comprises 17 residues. CDR1 and CDR2 from the germline V gene are LGHNA and YSLEER. V shed 0 bases and J 1 base; nucleotides not matched to a gene: 9. The chain's CDR3 is CASSQDLRTGDSYEQYF. For the CDR3, the DNA is TGCGCCAGCAGCCAAGATCTCAGGACAGGAGATTCCTACGAGCAGTACTTC.

The rearrangement joins TRBV15 to TRBJ2-3, with D hard to call. Between the trimmed V and J ends, which lost 3 bases and 5 bases, there was a span of 12 bases. The CDR3 totals 14 residues. Germline V gives CDR1 LNHNV, CDR2 YYDKDF (reference sequence). This CDR3 reads CATSSASVVDTQYF. The CDR3 bases are TGTGCCACCAGCAGCGCCTCAGTGGTAGATACGCAGTATTTT.

The chain combines TRBV7-9 with TRBJ2-3, with 11 bases aligning to TRBD2. V dropped 6 bases and J dropped 4; count of bases not matched to a gene: 6. Germline values: CDR1 SEHNR, CDR2 FQNEAQ (reference sequence). The CDR3 is 15 amino acids. The CDR3 DNA sequence: TGTGCCAGCAGTCCAACTAGCGGGAGTGCAGATACGCAGTATTTT. Translating gives CASSPTSGSADTQYF.

The chain has TRBV19 and TRBJ2-5, with D hard to call. V was pared by 0 bases and J by 0 bases, with 8 bases between. Germline CDR1 is LNHDA and CDR2 is SQIVND (reference sequence). CDR3 length: 15 amino acids. CDR3 in DNA: TGTGCCAGTAGTATAGATAGCCGCAACCAAGAGACCCAGTACTTC. Translating it yields CASSIDSRNQETQYF.

V gene TRBV4-2 combines with J gene TRBJ1-3, with D tentatively TRBD1 (6 bases). Germline CDR1 and CDR2: LGHNA and YNFKEQ. This CDR3 has 15 residues. The V end was cut by 1 base, the J end by 8 bases, with 15 bases between. The CDR3 loop reads CASSQGGQGKDTIYF. The CDR3 DNA is TGTGCCAGCAGCCAAGGGGGGCAGGGTAAGGACACCATATATTTT.

The chain carries TRBV6-5 and TRBJ2-2, with a weak D call TRBD2 (5 bases). The CDR3 sequence is 13 residues long. Per germline, CDR1 MNHEY and CDR2 SVGAGI. V was shortened by 6 bases and J by 6 bases, with 11 bases between the two germline ends. CDR3: CASSWIASGELFF. CDR3 DNA: TGTGCCAGCAGCTGGATAGCGTCCGGGGAGCTGTTTTTT.

The chain couples TRBV23-1 to TRBJ1-1; 11 nucleotides align to TRBD1. TRBV23-1 is an ORF; its function is uncertain. J was trimmed by 1 base and V by 2 bases; bases with no gene match: 27. The CDR3 contains 24 residues. CDR3 region: CASSQDTAPRTGGAGVGWNTEAFF. The CDR3 DNA reads as TGCGCCAGCAGTCAAGATACCGCTCCTCGGACAGGGGGCGCGGGCGTGGGCTGGAACACTGAAGCTTTCTTT.

The chain employs TRBV12-5 and TRBJ2-7; 8 bases align to TRBD1. CDR1 and CDR2 from the germline V gene are LGHNT and FRNRAP. The V gene end was trimmed by 5 bases and the J gene end by 7 bases; junction bases not matched to a gene: 13. CDR3 length: 15 residues. The CDR3 bases are TGTGCTAGTGGTCCAGACAGGGGCCCTGATGAAGAGCAGTACTTC. Translation: CASGPDRGPDEEQYF.